This TCR beta chain was retrieved from a study of OX40 agonist ivuxolimab in advanced cancers. Study observations and caveats: Both CD4+ and CD8+ T cell populations in blood had undergone clonal expansion by week 6 at 0.1 to 3.0 mg/kg.

This clone was seen just once. As yet, its antigen is unknown. Sampling times: baseline, cycle 4 day 1, cycle 7 day 1. Sequencing was performed with immunoSEQ multiplex PCR; in TCRdb, only in-frame clones are kept and a portion is missing. Among under 20,000 clones listed, 86% were seen once. The V and J ends lost 8 bases and 0 bases respectively, with 12 bases between them. The germline gives CDR1 MGHRA, CDR2 YSYEKL. The CDR3 is made up of 14 amino acids. The chain has TRBV4-1 and TRBJ2-3; D assignment may be TRBD1 or TRBD2 (5 bases each). This TCR was sampled from an adult with an advanced solid tumor such as melanoma, head and neck, liver or kidney cancer. The source was CD4+ or CD8+ T cells sorted from blood, collected in a trial of the OX40 agonist ivuxolimab. The DNA for the CDR3 is TGCGCCAGCCGTGAGGGGATCAGCACAGATACGCAGTATTTT. Protein: CASREGISTDTQYF.